This T cell receptor beta chain was captured in a study of T cells after yellow fever vaccination. As for the study in general: Preparation of the low-cell-number fractions used SMART-Seq v4 Ultra Low Input. Overall study results and limits: Reappearing after the booster were most of the clones from primary vaccination (less than 97% CD4, approximately 86% CD8). Bulk-population clonotypes that are abundant could appear as contaminants in FACS-sorted repertoires.

From germline, CDR1 is SGHRS and CDR2 YFSETQ. V shed 2 bases and J 8 bases; nucleotides not matched to a gene: 7. The CDR3 sequence is 15 residues long. In this sample, this clonotype turned up many times. As yet, its antigen is unknown. Universal primer sites and UMIs were introduced during 5'RACE template-switching synthesis of TCR cDNA. MiXCR, applied by TCRdb to the 5' RACE reads, yields one record per CDR3 protein. This sample has 400,000 to 650,000 distinct CDR3 sequences; roughly a fifth occur once, and the top ten carry about 15%. The sample here was PBMCs, taken about 20 days after the first yellow fever vaccination. The clonotype originates from a man between 18 and 35 years old who received the YFV17D yellow fever vaccine. The chain carries TRBV5-1 and TRBJ2-1, with 10 positions matching TRBD2. This chain's CDR3 is CASSLLAGFGDEQFF. The CDR3 DNA follows: TGCGCCAGCAGCTTACTAGCGGGGTTTGGCGATGAGCAGTTCTTC. Combining the CDR3 with reference TRBV5-1 and TRBJ2-1 gives the whole variable domain KAGVTQTPRYLIKTRGQQVTLSCSPISGHRSVSWYQQTPGQGLQFLFEYFSETQRNKGNFPGRFSGRQFSNSRSEMNVSTLELGDSALYLCASSLLAGFGDEQFFGPGTRLTVL.